The 10 T cell receptor beta chains in this list originate from one sample, sequenced in a study of radiation and T cells in renal cell carcinoma. Sequencing was performed with immunoSEQ multiplex PCR; in TCRdb, only in-frame clones are kept and a portion is missing. The profile covers about 120,000 clones, with more than 80% appearing a single time and 1.5% to 2% taken by the ten largest. The sample's time point: blood 2 weeks post-SBRT. Treatment: 15 Gy SBRT to primary tumor, nephrectomy 4 weeks later. The specimen comprised blood, sampled from a patient whose treatment included radiotherapy and nephrectomy. Receptors were obtained from a woman aged 60-75 years with renal cell carcinoma.

The chain employs TRBV7-2 and TRBJ1-1; 10 bases fit TRBD1. V shed 5 bases, J shed 1 base, and the junction held 4 bases outside the gene matches. Germline V gene lookup returns CDR1 SGHTA and CDR2 FQGNSA. This CDR3 spans 15 amino acids. The CDR3 nucleotides read TGTGCCAGCAGCCAGCGGACAGGGGGGAACACTGAAGCTTTCTTT. Translation: CASSQRTGGNTEAFF.

The V and J genes are TRBV27 and TRBJ1-2; no definite D call. This CDR3 contains 15 residues. V lost 5 bases and J 5 bases, leaving 18 bases between the germline ends. CDR1 and CDR2 (germline): MNHEY, SMNVEV (reference sequence). The CDR3 loop is CASSRPTGLGYGYTF. The CDR3 coding sequence is TGTGCCAGCAGTCGCCCGACGGGTCTGGGGTATGGCTACACCTTC.

The V call is TRBV4-2, the J call TRBJ2-7; TRBD2 matches at 9 bases. Germline V lookup: CDR1 LGHNA, CDR2 YNFKEQ. CDR3 length: 15 residues. Trimming cost V 1 base and J 7 bases; bases outside gene matches: 8. DNA of the CDR3: TGTGCCAGCAGCCAAGTCTTAGCGGGGGCGGGGGAGCAGTACTTC. Translating gives CASSQVLAGAGEQYF.

The chain uses TRBV4-1 and TRBJ2-7; 10 bases agree with TRBD2. Unmatched junction bases numbered 7, after V lost 11 bases and J lost 0 bases. Germline V CDR1 and CDR2: MGHRA, YSYEKL. The CDR3 contains 14 residues. The CDR3 coding sequence is TGCGCCCATCTTAGCGGGAGGAACTCCTACGAGCAGTACTTC. Protein: CAHLSGRNSYEQYF.

The chain is built from TRBV19 and TRBJ1-4; possible D gene TRBD1, 5 bases. CDR3 size: 13 residues. Per the germline V gene, CDR1 is LNHDA and CDR2 is SQIVND (reference sequence). Trimming pared 5 bases from V and 7 bases from J, leaving 11 bases between. The CDR3 spells CASSGREGEKLFF. In DNA, the CDR3 is TGTGCCAGTAGTGGCAGGGAGGGTGAAAAACTGTTTTTT.

The rearrangement joins TRBV7-3 to TRBJ1-1; no reliable D call. This CDR3 has 13 amino acids. From germline, CDR1 is SGHTA and CDR2 FQGTGA. Trimming cost V 5 bases and J 4 bases, with 11 bases left between them. The CDR3 reads CASSREPGTEAFF. DNA of the CDR3: TGTGCCAGCAGCAGGGAGCCGGGCACTGAAGCTTTCTTT.

This chain joins TRBV2 and TRBJ1-1; D is unresolved. This CDR3 contains 14 residues. Germline lookup yields CDR1 SNHLY and CDR2 FYNNEI. V was clipped by 6 bases and J by 2 bases, with 13 bases between them. DNA for the CDR3: TGTGCCAGCAGGGTGAGGGCCGTCAACACTGAAGCTTTCTTT. It is translated as CASRVRAVNTEAFF.

The chain uses TRBV5-1 and TRBJ2-1, with D perhaps matching TRBD2 (6 bases). Trimming cost V 0 bases and J 7 bases, with 14 bases left between them. Germline values: CDR1 SGHRS, CDR2 YFSETQ. The CDR3 is 15 amino acids. The CDR3 reads CASSLDLARWNEQFF. For the CDR3, the DNA is TGCGCCAGCAGCTTGGATCTAGCGAGATGGAATGAGCAGTTCTTC.

This clone was observed a single time. The chain combines TRBV7-3 with TRBJ2-7; either TRBD1 or TRBD2 may fit D (5 bases each). Germline V gene data show CDR1 as SGHTA and CDR2 as FQGTGA. This CDR3 comprises 14 residues. Trimming cost V 0 bases and J 2 bases, with 8 bases left between them. The CDR3 here is CASSLTQGPYEQYF. The CDR3 bases are TGTGCCAGCAGCTTAACCCAGGGACCCTACGAGCAGTACTTC.

The V call is TRBV7-2, the J call TRBJ1-5, with TRBD1 matching 8 bases. This CDR3 contains 16 residues. CDR1 and CDR2 from the germline V gene are SGHTA and FQGNSA. V was pared by 1 base and J by 7 bases, with 9 bases of the junction left unmatched. CDR3 in amino acids: CASSLVGTGSGQPQHF. In nucleotides, the CDR3 is TGTGCCAGCAGCTTAGTCGGGACAGGTTCTGGGCAGCCCCAGCATTTT.